The present T cell receptor beta chain was sequenced within a study of human T cells and chemical hapten exposure. Regarding the study as a whole: After DPC sensitization, TCRs above 1 in 1000 frequency showed no change.

With regard to this clonotype: Antigen specificity is unknown.

Time point specified: pre-sensitization, week 0. The treatment denotes: therapeutic diphenylcyclopropenone sensitization with weekly scalp DPC. MiXCR was run by TCRdb on the RACE reads, yielding one entry per CDR3 protein. Of 150,000 to 200,000 distinct CDR3 sequences listed, approximately 29% are singletons. With 7 bases clipped from V and 5 bases from J, the junction kept 14 bases outside the gene matches. Germline V lookup: CDR1 MNHEY, CDR2 SVGEGT. The CDR3 sequence is 17 residues long. This TCR was sampled from a woman aged 25 to 45 with alopecia areata. Some clones in this sample may be carry-over from other donors' samples. The sequencing used whole blood, collected in connection with sensitization to the hapten diphenylcyclopropenone (DPC). The chain combines TRBV6-2 or TRBV6-3 with TRBJ2-1, with TRBD2 identical over 10 bases. The CDR3 loop is CASTKVPSGGPDNEQFF. The CDR3 coding sequence is TGTGCCAGCACCAAGGTGCCTAGCGGGGGCCCTGACAATGAGCAGTTCTTC.